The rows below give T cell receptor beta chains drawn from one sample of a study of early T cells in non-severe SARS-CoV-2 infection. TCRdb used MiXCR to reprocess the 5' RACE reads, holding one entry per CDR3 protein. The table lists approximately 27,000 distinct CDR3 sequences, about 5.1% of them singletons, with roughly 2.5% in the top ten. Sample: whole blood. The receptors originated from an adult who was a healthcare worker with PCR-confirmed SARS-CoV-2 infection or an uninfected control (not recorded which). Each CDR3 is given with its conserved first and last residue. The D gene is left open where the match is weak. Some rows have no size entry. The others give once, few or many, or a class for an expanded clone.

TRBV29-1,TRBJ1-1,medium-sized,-,CSTSRGGAWTEAFF,TGCAGCACTTCCCGGGGGGGGGCCTGGACTGAAGCTTTCTTT
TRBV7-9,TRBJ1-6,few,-,CASIRYRESSYNSPLHF,TGTGCCAGCATCCGATACAGAGAAAGCTCCTATAATTCACCCCTCCACTTT
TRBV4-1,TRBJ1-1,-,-,CASSQVGMNTEAFF,TGCGCCAGCAGCCAAGTTGGAATGAACACTGAAGCTTTCTTT
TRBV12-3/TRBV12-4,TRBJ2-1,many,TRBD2,CASKRGGLPYEQFF,TGTGCCAGCAAACGGGGGGGCCTCCCCTATGAGCAGTTCTTC
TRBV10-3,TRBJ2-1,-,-,CAISENPLRNEQFF,TGTGCCATCAGTGAGAATCCCCTGAGGAATGAGCAGTTCTTC
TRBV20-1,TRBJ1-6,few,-,CSARLESPATYPNSPLHF,TGCAGTGCTAGGTTGGAGAGCCCCGCGACGTATCCTAATTCACCCCTCCACTTT
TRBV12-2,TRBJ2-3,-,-,CASRSGGHTDTQYF,TGTGCAAGTCGCTCCGGGGGGCACACAGATACGCAGTATTTT
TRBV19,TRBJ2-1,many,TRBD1,CASSPPGQGANEQFF,TGTGCCAGTAGTCCTCCGGGACAGGGGGCGAATGAGCAGTTCTTC
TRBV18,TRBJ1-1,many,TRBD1,CASSPYEGQGENTEAFF,TGTGCCAGCTCACCGTACGAGGGACAGGGAGAGAACACTGAAGCTTTCTTT
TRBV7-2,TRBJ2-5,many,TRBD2,CASSLGQTGGRGTQYF,TGTGCCAGCAGCTTAGGGCAGACTGGCGGGAGGGGGACCCAGTACTTC
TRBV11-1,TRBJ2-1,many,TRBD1,CASSTRQGALHNEQFF,TGTGCCAGCAGCACCCGACAGGGGGCGCTTCACAATGAGCAGTTCTTC
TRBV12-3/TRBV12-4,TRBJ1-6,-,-,CASSPGARNSPLHF,TGTGCCAGCAGTCCGGGGGCGAGGAATTCACCCCTCCACTTT
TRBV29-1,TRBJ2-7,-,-,CSVERGYEQYF,TGCAGCGTTGAGAGGGGCTACGAGCAGTACTTC
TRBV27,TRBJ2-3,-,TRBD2,CASSTRGLAGIPSETDTQYF,TGTGCCAGCAGTACTCGGGGGCTAGCGGGGATCCCATCTGAAACAGATACGCAGTATTTT
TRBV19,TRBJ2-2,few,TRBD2,CASSILGLAGNTGELFF,TGTGCCAGTAGTATACTGGGACTAGCGGGAAATACCGGGGAGCTGTTTTTT
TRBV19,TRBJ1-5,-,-,CASSIGGSNQPQHF,TGTGCCAGTAGTATTGGTGGTTCCAATCAGCCCCAGCATTTT
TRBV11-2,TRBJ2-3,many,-,CASSPRLRGGATDTQYF,TGTGCCAGCAGCCCAAGGCTCCGAGGGGGTGCAACAGATACGCAGTATTTT
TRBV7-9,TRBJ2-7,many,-,CASTVAADYEQYF,TGTGCCAGTACTGTGGCGGCGGACTACGAGCAGTACTTC
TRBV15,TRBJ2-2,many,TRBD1,CATSREEGARFTGELFF,TGTGCCACCAGCAGAGAAGAGGGGGCAAGGTTCACCGGGGAGCTGTTTTTT
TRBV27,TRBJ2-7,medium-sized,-,CASSSRSEQYF,TGTGCCAGCAGCTCCCGCTCGGAGCAGTACTTC
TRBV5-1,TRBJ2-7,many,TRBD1,CASSLEGARDEQYF,TGCGCCAGCAGCTTGGAGGGGGCTAGGGACGAGCAGTACTTC
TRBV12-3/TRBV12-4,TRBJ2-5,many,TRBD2,CASRHGTSGSRQETQYF,TGTGCCAGCAGACACGGGACTAGCGGGAGTCGACAAGAGACCCAGTACTTC
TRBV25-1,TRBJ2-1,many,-,CASSVAGTSSYNEQFF,TGTGCCAGCAGTGTGGCCGGAACGAGCTCCTACAATGAGCAGTTCTTC
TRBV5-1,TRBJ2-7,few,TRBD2,CASSLLAGPQWIYEQYF,TGCGCCAGCAGCTTACTAGCGGGGCCCCAGTGGATCTACGAGCAGTACTTC
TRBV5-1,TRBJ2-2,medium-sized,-,CASSRTVTGELFF,TGCGCCAGCTCGAGGACTGTAACCGGGGAGCTGTTTTTT
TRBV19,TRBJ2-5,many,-,CASSLGPDKRTQYF,TGTGCCAGTAGTCTCGGACCCGACAAGAGAACCCAGTACTTC
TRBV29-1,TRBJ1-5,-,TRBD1,CSVGTANQPQHF,TGCAGCGTCGGGACAGCTAATCAGCCCCAGCATTTT
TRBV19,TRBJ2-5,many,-,CASRQDGGRGETQYF,TGTGCCAGTAGGCAGGACGGAGGCCGTGGGGAGACCCAGTACTTC
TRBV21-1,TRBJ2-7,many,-,CATKGALFSSYEQYF,TGTGCCACCAAAGGTGCGTTATTCAGCTCCTACGAGCAGTACTTC
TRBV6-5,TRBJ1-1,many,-,CASKRGPEAFF,TGTGCCAGCAAACGTGGCCCAGAAGCTTTCTTT
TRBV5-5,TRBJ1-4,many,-,CASSNYLGGTEKLFF,TGTGCCAGCAGCAACTACCTTGGCGGAACCGAAAAACTGTTTTTT
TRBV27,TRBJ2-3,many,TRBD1,CASGDRGYTDTQYF,TGTGCCAGCGGGGACAGGGGCTACACAGATACGCAGTATTTT
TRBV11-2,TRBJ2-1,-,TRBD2,CASSLGGLQYNEQFF,TGTGCCAGCAGCTTGGGGGGACTACAATACAATGAGCAGTTCTTC
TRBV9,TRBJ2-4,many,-,CASSPETERDIQYF,TGTGCCAGCAGCCCGGAGACAGAAAGGGACATTCAGTACTTC
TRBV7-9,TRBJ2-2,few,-,CASSTAGQTATGELFF,TGTGCCAGCAGCACAGCGGGCCAGACCGCGACCGGGGAGCTGTTTTTT
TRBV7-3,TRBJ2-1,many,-,CASSPTRTLANEQFF,TGTGCCAGCAGCCCCACTAGAACCTTAGCCAATGAGCAGTTCTTC
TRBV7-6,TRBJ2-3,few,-,CASSLVGKDTQYF,TGTGCCAGCAGCTTAGTCGGGAAAGATACGCAGTATTTT